This T cell receptor beta chain is drawn from a study of CD8+CD57+ T cells in acquired aplastic anemia. At least ten counts were recorded for this clonotype. The TCR beta profiling, which covered VDJ combination and CDR3 sequence, was carried out using genomic DNA as the template. TCRdb reanalysed the reads using MiXCR and keeps one entry per CDR3 protein. The sample shows over 150,000 distinct CDR3 sequences, around 59% of them seen only once. CDR1 is LNHNV and CDR2 is YYDKDF in the germline V gene (reference sequence). The length of the CDR3 is 17 residues. With V trimmed by 1 base and J by 3 bases, 7 bases remained unmatched.

The genes are TRBV15 and TRBJ1-3; 9 nucleotides agree with TRBD1. Sequenced sample: sorted CD4+, CD8+, or CD8+CD57+ T cells (not recorded which) from PBMCs. This receptor was identified in a human donor in good health, serving as a control. CDR3 DNA sequence: TGTGCCACCAGCAGAGCTCCGGGACAGGGATTTGGAAACACCATATATTTT. Translation gives CATSRAPGQGFGNTIYF. The full variable domain, rest sourced from reference TRBV15 and TRBJ1-3, is DAMVIQNPRYQVTQFGKPVTLSCSQTLNHNVMYWYQQKSSQAPKLLFHYYDKDFNNEADTPDNFQSRRPNTSFCFLDIRSPGLGDTAMYLCATSRAPGQGFGNTIYFGEGSWLTVV.